The clone carrying this T cell receptor beta chain showed up just a few times. Its antigen remains unidentified. Each CDR3 protein gets one entry after TCRdb re-called the 5' RACE reads with MiXCR. The sample contains around 340,000 distinct CDR3 sequences, 14% to 15% of which appear only once. These data originate in a study of CD8 T cells in ankylosing spondylitis. Germline V gene lookup returns CDR1 SGHRS and CDR2 YFSETQ. Trimming took off 1 base at V and 7 bases at J, with 9 bases between the two ends. This CDR3 contains 13 residues. Broader study findings: Disease-associated clones were reportedly significantly overrepresented in matched ankylosing spondylitis synovial fluid.

The sample taken for sequencing was blood, either unsorted or a sorted T cell fraction (not recorded which). The clonotype comes from a male donor with ankylosing spondylitis or in good health (not recorded which). The chain couples TRBV5-1 to TRBJ2-1; D is ambiguous. CDR3 in amino acids: CASSLRTWNEQFF. DNA for the CDR3: TGCGCCAGCAGCTTGAGGACGTGGAATGAGCAGTTCTTC. The whole variable domain, filled in from reference TRBV5-1 and TRBJ2-1, reads KAGVTQTPRYLIKTRGQQVTLSCSPISGHRSVSWYQQTPGQGLQFLFEYFSETQRNKGNFPGRFSGRQFSNSRSEMNVSTLELGDSALYLCASSLRTWNEQFFGPGTRLTVL.